This T cell receptor (beta chain) comes out of a study of T cell clusters in autoimmune cytopenias. TRB was amplified by touch-down multiplex PCR, primer pools A and B combined. With the multiplex PCR reads reprocessed, TCRdb shows one record per CDR3 protein and no DNA. This sample's table has more than 13,000 distinct CDR3 sequences. Regarding the study as a whole: Clustering suggested that physiological T cell clusters were missing in primary autoimmune cytopenia patients. TRB repertoire shifts in secondary cytopenia and chronic lymphocytic leukemia mostly reflected lymphoma, not autoimmunity. The cluster-lack signature was not seen for secondary cytopenia versus chronic lymphocytic leukemia.

The CDR3 spans 13 residues. Germline CDR1 and CDR2: SQVTM and ANQGSEA. Each sample's input was 200 to 300 ng genomic DNA, about 38,000 genome equivalents. This clonotype ranks as medium-sized in terms of frequency. Its matching antigen is unknown. J is TRBJ2-3 and V is TRBV29-1; the D call from TCRdb, TRBD2, cannot be confirmed without DNA. The source material was peripheral blood. The sequence was obtained from a human donor with an autoimmune cytopenia or autoimmune hepatitis (not recorded which). CDR3 residues: CSVVSGHTDTQYF.